This T cell receptor (beta chain) was profiled in a study of T-cell memory formation after mild COVID-19. The length of the CDR3 is 14 residues. Trimming shortened V by 1 base and J by 4 bases, and 10 bases separated the two germline ends. Germline V gene sequence: CDR1 MNHNS, CDR2 SASEGT. TCRdb passed the 5' RACE reads through MiXCR, listing each CDR3 protein once. The data show hundreds of thousands of distinct CDR3 sequences, over 15% seen once. This receptor was taken from an adult woman who had mild COVID-19 (a few samples of this study predate the infection). Cell type and time point are not known. Specimen: PBMCs or a T cell subset sorted from them (not recorded which). The V and J genes are TRBV6-1 and TRBJ1-1; D gene unclear. The DNA for the CDR3 is TGTGCCAGCAGTGAAGATGGGGAGTCCACTGAAGCTTTCTTT. This sequence encodes CASSEDGESTEAFF.